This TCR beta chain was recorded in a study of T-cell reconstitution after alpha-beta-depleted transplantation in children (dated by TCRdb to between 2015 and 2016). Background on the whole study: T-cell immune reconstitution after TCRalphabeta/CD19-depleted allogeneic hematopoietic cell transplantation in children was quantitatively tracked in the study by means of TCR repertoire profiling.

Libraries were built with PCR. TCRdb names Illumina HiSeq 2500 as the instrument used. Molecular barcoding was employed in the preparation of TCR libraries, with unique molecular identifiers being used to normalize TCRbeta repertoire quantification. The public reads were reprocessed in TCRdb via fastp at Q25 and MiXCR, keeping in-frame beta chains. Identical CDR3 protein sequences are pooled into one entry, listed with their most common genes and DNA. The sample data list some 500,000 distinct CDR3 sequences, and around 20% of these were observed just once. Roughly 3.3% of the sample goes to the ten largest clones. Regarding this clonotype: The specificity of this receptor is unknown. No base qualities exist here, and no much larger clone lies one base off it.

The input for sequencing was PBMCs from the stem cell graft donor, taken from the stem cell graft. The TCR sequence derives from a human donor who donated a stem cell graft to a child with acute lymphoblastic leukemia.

The CDR3 has the sequence CSAISPGSSYNEQFF. The DNA is TGCAGTGCTATCTCCCCCGGGAGCTCCTACAATGAGCAGTTCTTC. The chain joins TRBV20-1 to TRBJ2-1; perhaps TRBD2 is the D gene, with 6 bases matching. From the cysteine up to the phenylalanine, the CDR3 has a length of 15 residues. Only the CDR3 part of the read is kept: 45 bases, read in frame from the first base. Via the germline V gene (reference sequence), CDR1 is DFQATT and CDR2 SNEGSKA. Deletion took 4 bases off V and 0 bases off J, with a span of 13 bases between the germline ends.